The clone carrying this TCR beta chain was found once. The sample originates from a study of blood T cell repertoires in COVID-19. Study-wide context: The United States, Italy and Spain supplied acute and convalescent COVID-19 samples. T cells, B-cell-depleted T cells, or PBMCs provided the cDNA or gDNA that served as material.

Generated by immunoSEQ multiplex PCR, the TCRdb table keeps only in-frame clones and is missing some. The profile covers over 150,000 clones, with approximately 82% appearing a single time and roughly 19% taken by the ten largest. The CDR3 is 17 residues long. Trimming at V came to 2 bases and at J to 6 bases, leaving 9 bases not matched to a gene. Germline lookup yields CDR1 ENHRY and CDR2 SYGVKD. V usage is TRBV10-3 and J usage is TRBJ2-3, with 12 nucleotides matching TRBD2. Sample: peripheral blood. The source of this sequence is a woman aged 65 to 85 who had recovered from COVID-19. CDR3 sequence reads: CAISEGLTSGSGDTQYF. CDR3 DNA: TGTGCCATCAGTGAGGGGTTGACTAGCGGGAGCGGGGATACGCAGTATTTT.